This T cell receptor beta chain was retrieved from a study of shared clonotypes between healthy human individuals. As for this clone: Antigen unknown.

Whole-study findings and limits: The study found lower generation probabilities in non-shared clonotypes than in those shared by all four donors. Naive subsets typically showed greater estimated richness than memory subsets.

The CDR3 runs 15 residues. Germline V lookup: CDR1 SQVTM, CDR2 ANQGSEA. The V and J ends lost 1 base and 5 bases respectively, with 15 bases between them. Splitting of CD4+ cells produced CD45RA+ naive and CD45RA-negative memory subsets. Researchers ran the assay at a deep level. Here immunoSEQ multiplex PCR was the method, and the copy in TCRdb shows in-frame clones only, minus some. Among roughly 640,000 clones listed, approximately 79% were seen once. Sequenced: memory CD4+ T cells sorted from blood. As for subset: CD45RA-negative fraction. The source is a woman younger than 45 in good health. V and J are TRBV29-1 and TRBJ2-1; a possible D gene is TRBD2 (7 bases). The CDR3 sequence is CSVEGNRGDNNEQFF. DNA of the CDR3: TGCAGCGTTGAAGGTAATCGGGGGGACAACAATGAGCAGTTCTTC.